These T cell receptor beta chains were read from a single sample in a study of blood T cell repertoires in COVID-19. The assay was immunoSEQ multiplex PCR, and TCRdb's table has in-frame clones only and misses some. The profile shows 120,000 or so clones, roughly 90% of them singletons. Sample: peripheral blood. All receptors come from a human donor in a cohort sampled during active COVID-19. Each CDR3 is given with its conserved first and last residue. The D gene is left open where the match is weak. Clone size is shown for a subset of rows, as once, few, many or a class of expanded clone.

>TRBJ1-2|.|TRBV27|once
TGTGCCAGCAGCCTTGGGGCCTCGATCGGCTATGGCTACACCTTC
CASSLGASIGYGYTF
>TRBJ1-3|TRBD1|TRBV24-1|.
TGTGCCACCAGTGAGGGACAGGCTGGAAACACCATATATTTT
CATSEGQAGNTIYF
>TRBJ2-6|TRBD2|TRBV5-4|.
TGTGCCAGCAGAGGGAGGGGACTATCTGGGGCCAACGTCCTGACTTTC
CASRGRGLSGANVLTF
>TRBJ2-1|TRBD2|TRBV18|.
TGTGCCAGCTCACGAGAGCGGGATTACAATGAGCAGTTCTTC
CASSRERDYNEQFF
>TRBJ2-1|.|TRBV11-2|.
TGTGCCAGCAGCTTATCGGGGGACTCCTACAATGAGCAGTTCTTC
CASSLSGDSYNEQFF
>TRBJ1-2|.|TRBV6-5|.
TGTGCCAGCAGCCCCGGGACTCCACATGGCTACACCTTC
CASSPGTPHGYTF
>TRBJ2-2|TRBD2|TRBV3-1/TRBV3-2|.
TGTGCCAGCCGGACTAGCGGGAGGGTCCTCATGGGCACCGGGGAGCTGTTTTTT
CASRTSGRVLMGTGELFF
>TRBJ2-1|TRBD2|TRBV28|.
TGTGCCAGCAGTCCAACTAGCGGGAGAAGATACAATGAGCAGTTCTTC
CASSPTSGRRYNEQFF
>TRBJ1-6|.|TRBV18|.
TGTGCCAGCTCAACCCGGGAGATTAATTCACCCCTCCACTTT
CASSTREINSPLHF
>TRBJ2-1|TRBD1|TRBV7-8|.
TGTGCCAGCAGCTCCCTCGGACAGGGAGCCTACAATGAGCAGTTCTTC
CASSSLGQGAYNEQFF
>TRBJ2-7|TRBD2|TRBV5-4|.
TGTGCCAGCAGCGGAGGGACTAGCGGGGGGGTCTCCTACGAGCAGTACTTC
CASSGGTSGGVSYEQYF
>TRBJ2-3|.|TRBV2|.
TGTGCCAGCAGTGGGGGCCAGGCGATCGGCACAGATACGCAGTATTTT
CASSGGQAIGTDTQYF
>TRBJ2-7|.|TRBV6-5|.
TGTGCCAGCAATCTGCCAACAGTAATCTCCTACGAGCAGTACTTC
CASNLPTVISYEQYF
>TRBJ1-1|.|TRBV11-1|.
TGTGCCAGCAGCGTCGGGGTCACTGAAGCTTTCTTT
CASSVGVTEAFF
>TRBJ2-7|.|TRBV6-5|.
TGTGCCAGCAGTTATGGACAGCCCTTCTACGAGCAGTACTTC
CASSYGQPFYEQYF
>TRBJ2-3|.|TRBV28|.
TGTGCCAGCAGGCGTGACTCCGCCACGCAGTATTTT
CASRRDSATQYF
>TRBJ1-5|TRBD1|TRBV10-2|.
TGCGCCAGCAGTGGCTCGGGGACAGGGAGGAGCAATCAGCCCCAGCATTTT
CASSGSGTGRSNQPQHF
>TRBJ2-2|TRBD2|TRBV7-3|once
TGTGCCAGCAGCTTAAGCCTGACTAGCGGGAGAACCGGGGAGCTGTTTTTT
CASSLSLTSGRTGELFF
>TRBJ2-5|TRBD2|TRBV19|.
TGTGCCAGTAGTATAGAGGCTAGCGGCCAAGAGACCCAGTACTTC
CASSIEASGQETQYF
>TRBJ2-1|TRBD2|TRBV30|.
TGTGCCTGGAGTCCCTGGGGGGGTGAGCAGTTCTTC
CAWSPWGGEQFF
>TRBJ1-3|TRBD1|TRBV13|.
TGTGCCAGCAGCTTATACCCAGGGGGCAATGGAAACACCATATATTTT
CASSLYPGGNGNTIYF
>TRBJ2-1|.|TRBV23-1|.
TGCGCCAGACCGCGGCGGGAACTGGTGGAGCAGTTCTTC
CARPRRELVEQFF
>TRBJ2-2|.|TRBV10-1|.
TGCGCCAGCAGTGAAACAGGGAACACCGGGGAGCTGTTTTTT
CASSETGNTGELFF
>TRBJ1-1|TRBD1|TRBV9|.
TGTGCCAGCAGCCCGGAGGTGAGGGGGCGTACTGAAGCTTTCTTT
CASSPEVRGRTEAFF
>TRBJ1-1|TRBD1|TRBV5-1|.
TGCGCCAGCAGCCCGGGACAGCCGAACACTGAAGCTTTCTTT
CASSPGQPNTEAFF
>TRBJ2-4|.|TRBV27|.
TGTGCCAGCAAGGTGGGAGCCCAAAACATTCAGTACTTC
CASKVGAQNIQYF
>TRBJ2-1|.|TRBV9|.
TGTGCCAGCAGCGTAGAGGCCTGGGGGACAATCTCCTACAATGAGCAGTTCTTC
CASSVEAWGTISYNEQFF
>TRBJ2-1|.|TRBV5-1|.
TGCGCCAGCAGCCCTAGACTAGGGTCCTACAATGAGCAGTTCTTC
CASSPRLGSYNEQFF
>TRBJ2-7|.|TRBV6-1|.
TGTGCCAGCAGTGATCTCAGGGAACCCTACGAGCAGTACTTC
CASSDLREPYEQYF
>TRBJ2-2|TRBD1|TRBV29-1|few
TGCAGCGCTGTGGGACAGTGGGCTTTGACCGGGGAGCTGTTTTTT
CSAVGQWALTGELFF
>TRBJ1-3|TRBD1|TRBV2|.
TGTGCCAGCAGCTCACAGGGGGCGAGTGGAAACACCATATATTTT
CASSSQGASGNTIYF
>TRBJ1-1|.|TRBV12-5|once
TGTGCTAGTGGCATTTTGAAGAGCACTGAAGCTTTCTTT
CASGILKSTEAFF
>TRBJ2-6|.|TRBV6-6|.
TGTGCCAGCCGAGGATCTGGGGCCAACGTCCTGACTTTC
CASRGSGANVLTF
>TRBJ1-5|.|TRBV12-3/TRBV12-4|.
TGTGCCAGCCAGGGGAGCAGTCAGCCCCAGCATTTT
CASQGSSQPQHF
>TRBJ2-7|.|TRBV11-3|.
TGTGCCAGCAGCTTAACGGCAGGGTACTACGAGCAGTACTTC
CASSLTAGYYEQYF
>TRBJ1-1|.|TRBV6-4|.
TGTGCCAGCAGTGACCCAACGAGGTTTAAGACGGACAAGGGGACTGAAGCTTTCTTT
CASSDPTRFKTDKGTEAFF
>TRBJ1-5|.|TRBV2|few
TGTGCCAGCAGTGTAAGACAGGCGAAACAGCCCCAGCATTTT
CASSVRQAKQPQHF
>TRBJ1-1|.|TRBV19|.
TGTGCCAGTGGAGACAGCATTAATGAAGCTTTCTTT
CASGDSINEAFF
>TRBJ1-1|.|TRBV19|.
TGTGCCAGTAGAGCCGGGACTCTCGCTTTCTTT
CASRAGTLAFF
>TRBJ1-4|.|TRBV5-1|.
TGCGCCAGCAGCAAAAGGGGGGGCACTAATGAAAAACTGTTTTTT
CASSKRGGTNEKLFF
>TRBJ2-2|.|TRBV5-4|.
TGTGCCAGCAGCTTGCAGGCCGCGGGGACCGGGGAGCTGTTTTTT
CASSLQAAGTGELFF
>TRBJ2-7|TRBD2|TRBV10-3|.
TGTGCCATCAGTGAGTCGCGCCTAGCGGGAGGCGAGCAGTACTTC
CAISESRLAGGEQYF
>TRBJ2-2|TRBD2|TRBV7-7|.
TGTGCTAGCAGCTCTAGCGGGCCTCACACCGGGGAGCTGTTTTTT
CASSSSGPHTGELFF
>TRBJ2-7|TRBD2|TRBV7-9|.
TGTGCCAGCAGCTCCTTAACACCGACTAGCGGGATGGGATACGAGCAGTACTTC
CASSSLTPTSGMGYEQYF
>TRBJ1-1|TRBD1|TRBV11-2|few
TGTGCCAGCAGCCCACGACAGGGAATGAACACTGAAGCTTTCTTT
CASSPRQGMNTEAFF
>TRBJ1-4|.|TRBV9|.
TGTGCCAGCAGCGTAGGGACAAATGAAAAACTGTTTTTT
CASSVGTNEKLFF
>TRBJ1-6|TRBD1|TRBV4-2|once
TGTGCCAGCAGCCAACCGGGACAGGGCTATAATTCACCCCTCCACTTT
CASSQPGQGYNSPLHF
>TRBJ1-2|TRBD1|TRBV11-3|.
TGTGCCAGCAGCTTGGAGGGACAGAGGAGCTCCACCTTC
CASSLEGQRSSTF
>TRBJ2-5|.|TRBV18|.
TGTGCCAGCTCACGGTTTGAGGAGACCCAGTACTTC
CASSRFEETQYF